A selection of T cell receptor beta chains follows, all from one sample in a study of blood T cells in healthy people across ages. TCRdb reprocessed the 5' RACE reads with MiXCR, giving one entry per CDR3 protein. The profile covers about 800,000 distinct CDR3 sequences, with 20% to 30% appearing a single time and under 4.5% taken by the ten largest. These records were also assigned to another study, of T cells of mothers and their children.

The specimen was blood. The source of these receptors is a boy between 10 and 17 years old in good health. The CDR3 runs from the conserved cysteine through the conserved F or W. The D gene is left open where the match is weak. Size is stated for part of the rows, as once, few or many counts, or as a class when the clone is expanded.

v_gene: TRBV11-2
d_gene: .
j_gene: TRBJ2-4
abundance: .
CDR3aa: CASSSVVAKNIQYF
CDR3nt: TGTGCCAGCAGCTCGGTAGTGGCCAAAAACATTCAGTACTTC

v_gene: TRBV4-1
d_gene: TRBD2
j_gene: TRBJ2-7
abundance: .
CDR3aa: CASSLRPLGLANYEQYF
CDR3nt: TGCGCCAGCAGCCTACGACCCTTGGGACTAGCGAACTACGAGCAGTACTTC

v_gene: TRBV28
d_gene: .
j_gene: TRBJ2-1
abundance: few
CDR3aa: CASTRRDNEQFF
CDR3nt: TGTGCCAGCACGAGGCGGGACAATGAGCAGTTCTTC

v_gene: TRBV6-6
d_gene: TRBD1
j_gene: TRBJ2-4
abundance: once
CDR3aa: CASKPPGQGAIQYF
CDR3nt: TGTGCCAGCAAGCCTCCGGGACAGGGAGCCATTCAGTACTTC

v_gene: TRBV27
d_gene: TRBD2
j_gene: TRBJ2-1
abundance: few
CDR3aa: CASSTSLAGAPYNEQFF
CDR3nt: TGTGCCAGCAGTACCTCTCTAGCGGGAGCTCCCTACAATGAGCAGTTCTTC

v_gene: TRBV4-2
d_gene: .
j_gene: TRBJ2-2
abundance: .
CDR3aa: CASSPNAAGASGELFF
CDR3nt: TGTGCCAGCAGCCCGAACGCGGCAGGGGCTTCCGGGGAGCTGTTTTTT

v_gene: TRBV24-1
d_gene: .
j_gene: TRBJ2-2
abundance: few
CDR3aa: CATSRSGNTGELFF
CDR3nt: TGTGCCACCTCCAGAAGCGGGAACACCGGGGAGCTGTTTTTT

v_gene: TRBV20-1
d_gene: .
j_gene: TRBJ2-7
abundance: .
CDR3aa: CSARVPGSYEQYF
CDR3nt: TGCAGTGCTAGAGTCCCAGGGTCCTACGAGCAGTACTTC

v_gene: TRBV12-3/TRBV12-4
d_gene: TRBD1
j_gene: TRBJ1-1
abundance: few
CDR3aa: CASSPWGTGGSGTEAFF
CDR3nt: TGTGCCAGCAGCCCCTGGGGGACAGGGGGCTCGGGGACTGAAGCTTTCTTT

v_gene: TRBV29-1
d_gene: .
j_gene: TRBJ2-3
abundance: .
CDR3aa: CSVVSTDTQYF
CDR3nt: TGCAGCGTCGTCTCGACGGATACGCAGTATTTT

v_gene: TRBV10-3
d_gene: TRBD2
j_gene: TRBJ2-3
abundance: .
CDR3aa: CAISRPGLAVDTQYF
CDR3nt: TGTGCCATCAGTCGCCCGGGACTAGCCGTAGATACGCAGTATTTT

v_gene: TRBV28
d_gene: TRBD2
j_gene: TRBJ2-7
abundance: few
CDR3aa: CASWGTSGTYEQYF
CDR3nt: TGTGCCAGCTGGGGAACTAGCGGAACCTACGAGCAGTACTTC

v_gene: TRBV29-1
d_gene: .
j_gene: TRBJ2-7
abundance: .
CDR3aa: CSVGSLSMGEQYF
CDR3nt: TGCAGCGTTGGGTCGCTCTCCATGGGCGAGCAGTACTTC

v_gene: TRBV5-1
d_gene: TRBD2
j_gene: TRBJ2-5
abundance: .
CDR3aa: CASSYLWTSGGETQYF
CDR3nt: TGCGCCAGCAGCTATCTTTGGACTAGCGGGGGAGAGACCCAGTACTTC

v_gene: TRBV9
d_gene: .
j_gene: TRBJ2-1
abundance: few
CDR3aa: CASSILAYGSGTEGQFF
CDR3nt: TGTGCCAGCAGCATCCTAGCTTACGGATCGGGCACAGAGGGTCAGTTCTTC

v_gene: TRBV12-3/TRBV12-4
d_gene: TRBD1
j_gene: TRBJ2-6
abundance: .
CDR3aa: CASSFGFGTGVPGANVLTF
CDR3nt: TGTGCCAGCAGTTTTGGTTTCGGGACAGGGGTCCCTGGGGCCAACGTCCTGACTTTC

v_gene: TRBV7-9
d_gene: TRBD1
j_gene: TRBJ1-4
abundance: few
CDR3aa: CASSDFRDRGSEKLFF
CDR3nt: TGTGCCAGCAGCGACTTTCGGGACAGGGGAAGCGAAAAACTGTTTTTT

v_gene: TRBV9
d_gene: TRBD2
j_gene: TRBJ2-1
abundance: few
CDR3aa: CASSVLAGGGNEQFF
CDR3nt: TGTGCCAGCAGCGTACTAGCGGGAGGGGGCAATGAGCAGTTCTTC

v_gene: TRBV4-1
d_gene: .
j_gene: TRBJ2-3
abundance: .
CDR3aa: CASSQVAVTTDTQYF
CDR3nt: TGCGCCAGCAGCCAAGTCGCGGTTACCACAGATACGCAGTATTTT

v_gene: TRBV28
d_gene: .
j_gene: TRBJ1-4
abundance: few
CDR3aa: CASSFRGVEKLFF
CDR3nt: TGTGCCAGCAGTTTTAGGGGGGTTGAAAAACTGTTTTTT

v_gene: TRBV7-2
d_gene: .
j_gene: TRBJ2-7
abundance: .
CDR3aa: CANSLEGRREQYF
CDR3nt: TGTGCCAACAGCTTAGAGGGACGGCGAGAGCAGTACTTC

v_gene: TRBV7-9
d_gene: TRBD2
j_gene: TRBJ2-7
abundance: few
CDR3aa: CASSPLSGSYYEQYF
CDR3nt: TGTGCCAGCAGCCCCCTTAGCGGGAGTTACTACGAGCAGTACTTC